A single sample is the source of the 3 T cell receptor beta chains below, sequenced in a study of cytomegalovirus exposure and HLA in healthy donors. PCR involved 60 Vbeta and 13 Jbeta primers. The data were produced by immunoSEQ multiplex PCR, yet TCRdb's version contains in-frame clones alone and is incomplete. The table shows some 150,000 clones, with 76% occurring only once. Input material: PBMCs. The source of these receptors is a man younger than 35 in good health and CMV-seronegative.

This chain uses TRBV2 with TRBJ2-5; D is perhaps TRBD2 (6 bases). The end of the DNA aligns better with TRBJ2-7, so the J call may be wrong. Germline V gives CDR1 SNHLY, CDR2 FYNNEI. The CDR3 is 14 amino acids. The CDR3 spells CASNRPGGTYEQYF. The CDR3 nucleotides are TGTGCCAGCAACCGGCCGGGCGGGACCTACGAGCAGTACTTC.

V is TRBV27 and J is TRBJ2-1, with 9 bases fitting TRBD1. CDR3 length: 17 amino acids. The V gene's germline CDR1 is MNHEY and CDR2 SMNVEV (reference sequence). V shed 6 bases and J 4 bases; nucleotides not matched to a gene: 13. The CDR3 DNA reads as TGTGCCAGCAGCACCCCGCCGGGGACAGGGAGTTACAATGAGCAGTTCTTC. Translation: CASSTPPGTGSYNEQFF.

This clone has only a few counts. The genes are TRBV7-6 and TRBJ1-5; D is perhaps TRBD1 (5 bases). The CDR3 contains 15 residues. Germline V CDR1 and CDR2: SGHVS, FNYEAQ. The ends were cut back, 4 bases at V and 5 bases at J, with 15 bases in the middle. The CDR3 loop reads CASSSIQAGDQPQHF. CDR3 nucleotide sequence: TGTGCCAGCAGCTCCATACAGGCAGGCGATCAGCCCCAGCATTTT.